Listed here are 30 T cell receptor beta chains from one sample, sequenced in a study of blood T cell repertoires in COVID-19. The table came from immunoSEQ multiplex PCR; TCRdb's copy has only in-frame clones and leaves some out. The data contain 350,000 to 450,000 clones, around 90% of them singletons. Sequencing was done on a sample of peripheral blood. The source of these receptors is a human donor in a cohort sampled during active COVID-19.

The J gene is TRBJ2-7, the V gene TRBV11-2; 8 bases agree with TRBD1. CDR1 and CDR2 from the germline V gene are SGHAT and FQNNGV. CDR3 length equals 15 residues. V trimming: 5 bases; J trimming: 5 bases; junction bases outside the gene matches: 11. CDR3: CASSPRTGTINEQYF. CDR3 nucleotide sequence: TGTGCCAGCAGCCCACGGACAGGGACGATCAACGAGCAGTACTTC.

This chain connects TRBV28 to TRBJ1-6; 9 positions match TRBD1. V trimming: 6 bases; J trimming: 7 bases; junction bases outside the gene matches: 7. This CDR3 is built from 15 residues. Germline loops: CDR1 MDHEN, CDR2 SYDVKM. DNA for the CDR3: TGTGCCAGCAGCCCCTCGGGACAGGGAAATTCACCCCTCCACTTT. Translating it yields CASSPSGQGNSPLHF.

The V call is TRBV2, the J call TRBJ2-2; 9 positions match TRBD1. This CDR3 has 17 residues. The J segment lost 5 bases and the V segment lost 3 bases, leaving 10 bases of the junction unmatched. The germline gives CDR1 SNHLY, CDR2 FYNNEI. The CDR3 bases are TGTGCCAGCAGTGACGTGGGGGGACAGGGAGGAACCGGGGAGCTGTTTTTT. This codes for CASSDVGGQGGTGELFF.

The J gene is TRBJ2-7, the V gene TRBV5-4; D perhaps matches TRBD2 (6 bases). Germline CDR1 reads SGHNT; CDR2 reads YYREEE (reference sequence). Trimming took off 3 bases at V and 3 bases at J, with 16 bases between the two ends. The CDR3 consists of 15 residues. The CDR3 reads CASSSATRYGYEQYF. The CDR3 DNA follows: TGTGCCAGCAGCTCGGCGACTAGGTATGGCTACGAGCAGTACTTC.

In this sample, this clone turned up many times. This CDR3 is also generated by other DNA sequences in the sample. The chain couples TRBV6-5 to TRBJ1-1; the D gene is possibly TRBD1 (5 bases). Germline values: CDR1 MNHEY, CDR2 SVGAGI. Trimming cost V 2 bases and J 5 bases, with 6 bases left between them. This CDR3 has 12 amino acids. The CDR3 sequence is CASSYGGTEAFF. In DNA, the CDR3 is TGTGCCAGCAGTTACGGGGGGACTGAAGCTTTCTTT.

CDR3: CASSYNTGSAGYTF. The CDR3, as DNA: TGTGCCAGCAGCTATAATACAGGGTCGGCCGGCTACACCTTC. The V call is TRBV3-1 (or the pseudogene TRBV3-2), the J call TRBJ1-2; D might be TRBD1 (6 bases). The germline gives CDR1 LGHDT, CDR2 YNNKEL (reference sequence). The V gene lost 5 bases and the J gene lost 8 bases, with 18 bases spanning the gap. The length of the CDR3 is 14 residues.

In its sample, this clone was seen once. A much larger clone differs by one base, so this may be a read error. The chain carries TRBV7-3 and TRBJ1-1; D is possibly TRBD1 (5 bases). The CDR3 runs to 13 residues. V lost 2 bases and J 3 bases, leaving 7 bases between the germline ends. Germline V gene data show CDR1 as SGHTA and CDR2 as FQGTGA. CDR3 sequence (DNA): TGTGCCAGCAGCTTAGACAGCGACACTGAAGCTTTCTTT. Translated, it gives CASSLDSDTEAFF.

This clone has just one count. The J gene is TRBJ2-5, the V gene TRBV18; TRBD1 matches at 8 bases. The ends lost 2 bases at V and 4 bases at J; junction bases unmatched: 9. CDR1 is KGHSH, CDR2 LQKENI, per germline. The CDR3 contains 16 residues. CDR3 nucleotide sequence: TGTGCCAGCTCACCATCAACAGGGGGGATTCGAGAGACCCAGTACTTC. Its protein is CASSPSTGGIRETQYF.

V and J are TRBV7-9 and TRBJ1-5, with 7 bases fitting TRBD1. V lost 5 bases, J lost 8 bases, and 6 bases stayed unmatched. Germline CDR1 reads SEHNR; CDR2 reads FQNEAQ (reference sequence). The CDR3 runs to 13 residues. The CDR3 reads CASSPTGREPQHF. The CDR3 DNA reads TGTGCCAGCAGCCCGACAGGGCGGGAGCCCCAGCATTTT.

With regard to this clone: The same CDR3 arises from other DNA sequences in this sample as well. This chain joins TRBV5-1 and TRBJ2-2; no reliable D call. Germline V gene sequence: CDR1 SGHRS, CDR2 YFSETQ. The length of the CDR3 is 14 residues. V lost 0 bases and J 3 bases, leaving 6 bases between the germline ends. CDR3 region: CASSLGQDTGELFF. The CDR3 DNA follows: TGCGCCAGCAGCTTGGGGCAGGACACCGGGGAGCTGTTTTTT.

The chain recombines TRBV7-9 with TRBJ1-4; 8 bases fit TRBD1. The CDR3 has 16 residues. Germline CDR1 SEHNR, CDR2 FQNEAQ (reference sequence). V lost 2 bases and J lost 6; bases outside the gene matches: 8. DNA for the CDR3: TGTGCCAGCAGCTTACTCCCACAGGGGGGCGATGAAAAACTGTTTTTT. Protein: CASSLLPQGGDEKLFF.

This rearrangement joins TRBV6-4 to TRBJ2-2; 10 bases are a match to TRBD2. CDR1 and CDR2 (germline): MRHNA, SNTAGT. V lost 5 bases, J lost 4 bases, and 4 bases stayed unmatched. This CDR3 spans 15 amino acids. In nucleotides, the CDR3 is TGTGCCAGCAGTCCGGCTAGCGGGAGCACCGGGGAGCTGTTTTTT. This encodes CASSPASGSTGELFF.

The chain is built from TRBV13 and TRBJ2-7; 12 nucleotides line up with TRBD2. J gave up 3 bases and V 4 bases, and 4 bases lay outside the gene matches. Germline-derived CDR1 and CDR2 are PRHDT and FYEKMQ (reference sequence). The CDR3 runs 15 residues. CDR3 DNA sequence: TGTGCCAGCAGCTCCCCGACTAGCGGGAGCTACGAGCAGTACTTC. Protein product: CASSSPTSGSYEQYF.

The chain carries TRBV24-1 and TRBJ2-1, with D perhaps TRBD1 (6 bases). Trimming took off 5 bases at V and 5 bases at J, with 18 bases between the two ends. This CDR3 spans 16 amino acids. Germline CDR1 KGHDR, CDR2 SFDVKD. CDR3 nucleotides: TGTGCCACCAGTGGTCGCAGGGGCGCTGAGGACAATGAGCAGTTCTTC. It encodes CATSGRRGAEDNEQFF.

The chain uses TRBV24-1 and TRBJ1-2; D unresolved. Germline assignment: CDR1 KGHDR and CDR2 SFDVKD. With 3 bases removed from V and 3 bases from J, the gap between germline ends came to 10 bases. The CDR3 runs 14 residues. CDR3 nucleotides: TGTGCCACCAGTGATCCCCCTCAGGACTATGGCTACACCTTC. It codes for CATSDPPQDYGYTF.

The genes are TRBV28 and TRBJ2-6, with a weak D call TRBD1 (6 bases). CDR1 and CDR2 (germline): MDHEN, SYDVKM. Trimming cost V 6 bases and J 2 bases, with 17 bases left between them. The CDR3 length is 17 residues. The DNA of the CDR3 is TGTGCCAGCAGCCCCAGGGGCGGCGGTACTGGGGCCAACGTCCTGACTTTC. It translates to CASSPRGGGTGANVLTF.

J is TRBJ2-7 and V is TRBV5-5; TRBD1 matches at 12 bases. The CDR3 length is 15 residues. V trimming: 3 bases; J trimming: 3 bases; junction bases outside the gene matches: 4. Germline V CDR1 and CDR2: SGHKS, YYEKEE (reference sequence). CDR3 sequence reads: CASSSRDRGLYEQYF. CDR3 in DNA: TGTGCCAGCAGCTCCCGGGACAGGGGGCTCTACGAGCAGTACTTC.

Here the CDR3 reads CASPPRPIGTVSNEQFF. The CDR3 DNA reads TGTGCCAGCCCTCCTCGACCCATCGGGACAGTAAGCAATGAGCAGTTCTTC. The chain combines TRBV7-2 with TRBJ2-1; TRBD1 matches 7 bases. This CDR3 contains 17 residues. The V gene's germline CDR1 is SGHTA and CDR2 FQGNSA. J gave up 6 bases and V 8 bases, and 19 bases lay outside the gene matches.

The chain links TRBV7-8 to TRBJ1-3; possible D gene TRBD1, 5 bases. The V end was cut by 0 bases, the J end by 0 bases, with 12 bases between. Germline V gene lookup returns CDR1 SGHVS and CDR2 FQNEAQ. The length of the CDR3 is 17 residues. The DNA of the CDR3 is TGTGCCAGCAGCTTAGCCTCGGCGGGGGGCTCTGGAAACACCATATATTTT. The encoded protein is CASSLASAGGSGNTIYF.

The rearrangement uses TRBV19 and TRBJ2-1; TRBD2 aligns across 9 bases. Trimming took 4 bases from V and 1 from J; bases not matched to a gene: 2. The CDR3 is 15 residues long. Germline assignment: CDR1 LNHDA and CDR2 SQIVND (reference sequence). CDR3 bases: TGTGCCAGTAGTAGCACTAGCGGGTCCTACAATGAGCAGTTCTTC. Its translation: CASSSTSGSYNEQFF.

V usage is TRBV10-3 and J usage is TRBJ1-5, with 7 bases fitting TRBD1. Germline trimming cut 5 bases from V and 6 bases from J; bases unmatched to any gene: 7. From germline, CDR1 is ENHRY and CDR2 SYGVKD. This CDR3 region has 14 residues. CDR3 residues: CAISTGEGSQPQHF. The CDR3 region has the DNA TGTGCCATCAGTACAGGGGAAGGAAGTCAGCCCCAGCATTTT.

This rearrangement joins TRBV27 to TRBJ2-7; 8 bases align to TRBD1. The CDR3 spans 15 residues. V lost 5 bases, J lost 5 bases, and 11 bases stayed unmatched. Germline V CDR1 and CDR2: MNHEY, SMNVEV (reference sequence). CDR3 sequence (DNA): TGTGCCAGCAGTCCCTACCCCGGACAGGGAAACGAGCAGTACTTC. Protein: CASSPYPGQGNEQYF.

Turning to this clone: Other DNA variants within this sample encode the same CDR3. The chain uses TRBV24-1 and TRBJ1-5; D possibly corresponds to TRBD1 (5 bases). The ends were cut back, 0 bases at V and 7 bases at J, with 9 bases in the middle. The CDR3 consists of 14 residues. Germline values: CDR1 KGHDR, CDR2 SFDVKD. The CDR3 loop is CATSDLQGNQPQHF. In nucleotides, the CDR3 is TGTGCCACCAGTGATTTGCAGGGAAACCAGCCCCAGCATTTT.

The chain carries TRBV29-1 and TRBJ1-2, with no clear D. This CDR3 is 12 amino acids long. The V gene's germline CDR1 is SQVTM and CDR2 ANQGSEA. Trimming took off 6 bases at V and 3 bases at J, with 11 bases between the two ends. The CDR3 sequence is CSVVTTDYGYTF. Written as DNA, the CDR3 is TGCAGCGTGGTCACCACGGACTATGGCTACACCTTC. The full variable domain, completed using reference TRBV29-1 and TRBJ1-2, is SAVISQKPSRDICQRGTSLTIQCQVDSQVTMMFWYRQQPGQSLTLIATANQGSEATYESGFVIDKFPISRPNLTFSTLTVSNMSPEDSSIYLCSVVTTDYGYTFGSGTRLTVV.

This chain joins TRBV7-2 and TRBJ2-5, with 8 bases lining up with TRBD2. The V gene end was trimmed by 5 bases and the J gene end by 1 base; junction bases not matched to a gene: 6. The CDR3 runs to 15 residues. Germline V gene sequence: CDR1 SGHTA, CDR2 FQGNSA. The CDR3 sequence is CASSPGGGVQETQYF. As DNA, the CDR3 is TGTGCCAGCAGCCCGGGAGGGGGGGTCCAAGAGACCCAGTACTTC.

The genes are TRBV7-8 and TRBJ1-3, with D tentatively TRBD1 (5 bases). The V end lost 5 bases, the J end lost 0 bases, and 20 bases lay between the germline ends. The germline V gene has CDR1 SGHVS and CDR2 FQNEAQ. The CDR3 extends over 18 amino acids. CDR3 residues: CASSPYGGVQASGNTIYF. The CDR3 region has the DNA TGTGCCAGCAGCCCTTATGGAGGGGTCCAAGCCTCTGGAAACACCATATATTTT.

This sequence joins TRBV29-1 and TRBJ2-5, with 9 bases that match TRBD1. J was trimmed by 0 bases and V by 1 base; bases with no gene match: 6. The CDR3 is made up of 16 amino acids. Per the germline V gene, CDR1 is SQVTM and CDR2 is ANQGSEA. The chain's CDR3 is CSVEGGTGLDQETQYF. CDR3 DNA sequence: TGCAGCGTTGAAGGAGGGACAGGGTTGGACCAAGAGACCCAGTACTTC. Variable domain in full (rest from reference TRBV29-1 and TRBJ2-5): SAVISQKPSRDICQRGTSLTIQCQVDSQVTMMFWYRQQPGQSLTLIATANQGSEATYESGFVIDKFPISRPNLTFSTLTVSNMSPEDSSIYLCSVEGGTGLDQETQYFGPGTRLLVL.

V is TRBV4-1 and J is TRBJ1-6; D call uncertain. Trimming cost V 3 bases and J 6 bases, with 15 bases left between them. This CDR3 contains 16 residues. CDR1 is MGHRA, CDR2 YSYEKL, per germline. This CDR3 reads CASSQPVRSVNSPLHF. DNA of the CDR3: TGCGCCAGCAGCCAGCCCGTTAGGAGTGTTAATTCACCCCTCCACTTT.

This chain links TRBV5-1 with TRBJ2-7; 7 positions match TRBD1. Germline V gene data show CDR1 as SGHRS and CDR2 as YFSETQ. The CDR3 sequence is 14 residues long. V lost 3 bases, J lost 2 bases, and 5 bases stayed unmatched. The CDR3: CASSWQGTAYEQYF. DNA for the CDR3: TGCGCCAGCAGCTGGCAAGGGACAGCCTACGAGCAGTACTTC.

The chain uses TRBV6-5 and TRBJ1-1, with D maybe TRBD1 (6 bases). The germline CDR1 and CDR2 sequences are MNHEY and SVGAGI. Trimming removed 0 bases at V and 2 bases at J, with 10 bases between. This CDR3 is 15 amino acids long. The CDR3 DNA sequence: TGTGCCAGCAGTTACTCTGCAGGGGCTAACACTGAAGCTTTCTTT. Encoded protein: CASSYSAGANTEAFF.